This entry is about one TCR beta chain. Its antigen is not known. This library used around 0.4 ug RNA and molecular barcoded adaptors spanning alpha/delta and beta/gamma chains. One entry per CDR3 protein results from TCRdb running MiXCR on the reads. The sample shows approximately 90,000 distinct CDR3 sequences, about 22% of them seen only once. The entry originates in a study of read filtering for tumor transcriptome and immune sequencing. Study observations and caveats: Compared with RNA-seq, IR-seq gave much higher clonotype depth and reliability.

The CDR3 covers 12 residues. Trimming took 6 bases from V and 2 from J; bases not matched to a gene: 3. In germline, CDR1 is DFQATT, CDR2 SNEGSKA (reference sequence). At the time of active disease, bone marrow was collected from every patient. The origin of this receptor is a donor aged 40 or older with multiple myeloma. The sequenced sample was a population of CD138-negative cells sorted from bone marrow. The chain links TRBV20-1 to TRBJ2-5, with TRBD1 matching over 7 bases. The CDR3 nucleotides are TGCAGTGCCGAGGACAGGCAAGAGACCCAGTACTTC. Its protein is CSAEDRQETQYF.